This T cell receptor beta chain was retrieved from a study of blood T cell repertoires in COVID-19. Study details: The analysed material was cDNA or gDNA that came from T cells, B-cell-depleted T cells, or PBMCs.

The CDR3 consists of 15 residues. Trimming took 4 bases from V and 4 from J, leaving 14 bases between them. From germline, CDR1 is MNHEY and CDR2 SVGAGI. Authors' data handling: It was from reference gene primer amplification that nucleated cell counts were estimated. Profiled with immunoSEQ multiplex PCR; TCRdb holds only in-frame clones, not every one. The V and J calls and the clone size are those of that table, but D and trimming were determined from the DNA. In the table there are under 130,000 clones, roughly 87% of which are singletons. The sequence came from an elderly woman in a cohort sampled during active COVID-19. Sequencing was done on a sample of peripheral blood. V usage is TRBV6-5 and J usage is TRBJ1-3; D possibly corresponds to TRBD1 (5 bases). DNA for the CDR3: TGTGCCAGCAGTTGGGACCAAGCGGGGGGAAACACCATATATTTT. Its protein is CASSWDQAGGNTIYF.